The rows below give T cell receptor beta chains drawn from one sample of a study of T-cell memory formation after mild COVID-19. A single record per CDR3 protein comes from TCRdb applying MiXCR to the 5' RACE reads. The data show about 250,000 distinct CDR3 sequences, roughly 15% seen once. Specimen: PBMCs or a T cell subset sorted from them (not recorded which). These receptors came from an adult woman who had mild COVID-19 (a few samples of this study predate the infection). Cell type and time point are not known. CDR3s include the opening cysteine and the closing phenylalanine or tryptophan. Each record gives: clone size, V gene, J gene, D gene, CDR3 protein, CDR3 DNA. The D gene is left open where the match is weak. The size of a clone is reported for some rows only, either as once, few or many, or as a class for expanded clones.

.	TRBV6-5	TRBJ2-3	.	CASSPRRGYTDTQYF	TGTGCCAGCAGCCCCCGGCGGGGCTACACAGATACGCAGTATTTT
once	TRBV6-2/TRBV6-3	TRBJ2-3	.	CASSSLAAFTDTQYF	TGTGCCAGCAGTTCATTAGCGGCCTTTACAGATACGCAGTATTTT
.	TRBV6-2/TRBV6-3	TRBJ2-1	TRBD2	CASTPLAVSYNEQFF	TGTGCCAGCACCCCCCTAGCGGTCTCCTACAATGAGCAGTTCTTC
.	TRBV6-6	TRBJ1-1	.	CASSERGEVAEAFF	TGTGCCAGCAGTGAGCGGGGGGAGGTAGCTGAAGCTTTCTTT
.	TRBV14	TRBJ2-7	TRBD2	CASSQVGLAGVYEQYF	TGTGCCAGCAGCCAAGTCGGACTAGCGGGGGTCTACGAGCAGTACTTC
few	TRBV7-2	TRBJ1-6	TRBD1	CASSQGQWVNSPLHF	TGTGCCAGCAGTCAGGGACAGTGGGTAAATTCACCCCTCCACTTT
.	TRBV11-3	TRBJ2-1	TRBD2	CASSSRPGLAGEQFF	TGTGCCAGCAGCTCGCGGCCGGGACTAGCGGGTGAGCAGTTCTTC
few	TRBV11-2	TRBJ2-2	.	CASSLMRGPNTGELFF	TGTGCCAGCAGTCTAATGAGAGGGCCGAACACCGGGGAGCTGTTTTTT
.	TRBV9	TRBJ1-1	TRBD1	CASSAGRQGKTEAFF	TGTGCCAGCAGCGCTGGAAGACAGGGAAAAACTGAAGCTTTCTTT
.	TRBV21-1	TRBJ2-3	.	CASSPRGLAGECTDTQYF	TGTGCCAGCAGCCCGAGGGGCCTAGCGGGGGAGTGCACAGATACGCAGTATTTT
.	TRBV19	TRBJ1-1	.	CASSIYLGGKNTEAFF	TGTGCCAGTAGTATTTATTTGGGGGGGAAGAACACTGAAGCTTTCTTT
.	TRBV4-1	TRBJ2-7	TRBD2	CASSPGGFGSYEQYF	TGCGCCAGCAGCCCGGGGGGTTTCGGCTCCTACGAGCAGTACTTC
.	TRBV4-3	TRBJ2-3	TRBD2	CASSQAERGARDTQYF	TGCGCCAGCAGCCAAGCCGAGCGGGGGGCTCGAGATACGCAGTATTTT
.	TRBV7-9	TRBJ2-4	.	CASSLYRGQIAKNIQYF	TGTGCCAGCAGCTTATACCGGGGTCAAATAGCCAAAAACATTCAGTACTTC
many	TRBV29-1	TRBJ2-1	TRBD2	CSHPGTSGYNEQFF	TGCAGTCACCCGGGGACTAGCGGCTACAATGAGCAGTTCTTC
few	TRBV5-1	TRBJ1-6	.	CASSRSSGYNSPLHF	TGCGCCAGCAGCCGGTCGAGTGGCTATAATTCACCCCTCCACTTT
.	TRBV20-1	TRBJ2-7	.	CSAADSYEQYF	TGCAGTGCTGCCGACTCCTACGAGCAGTACTTC
few	TRBV20-1	TRBJ2-3	TRBD2	CSARGREREVVHTQYF	TGCAGTGCTAGAGGACGTGAGCGGGAGGTAGTCCATACGCAGTATTTT
few	TRBV2	TRBJ2-5	TRBD1	CATGQGGKTQYF	TGTGCCACGGGACAGGGAGGAAAGACCCAGTACTTC
few	TRBV5-1	TRBJ1-1	TRBD1	CASRATGGLLNTEAFF	TGCGCCAGCAGAGCCACAGGGGGCCTTTTGAACACTGAAGCTTTCTTT
few	TRBV18	TRBJ2-3	.	CASSPSSGDTQYF	TGTGCCAGCTCACCCTCATCCGGGGATACGCAGTATTTT
.	TRBV12-3/TRBV12-4	TRBJ2-2	TRBD1	CASKPPGGRTGELFF	TGTGCCAGCAAGCCCCCAGGGGGACGGACCGGGGAGCTGTTTTTT
few	TRBV11-2	TRBJ2-7	.	CASSSGHNYEQYF	TGTGCCAGCAGCTCGGGACATAATTACGAGCAGTACTTC
.	TRBV27	TRBJ1-6	.	CASSLSVNSYSPLHF	TGTGCCAGCAGTTTATCGGTAAACTCCTATTCACCCCTCCACTTT
few	TRBV21-1	TRBJ2-1	.	CASSKYGRAYNEQFF	TGTGCCAGCAGCAAGTACGGGAGGGCCTACAATGAGCAGTTCTTC
.	TRBV10-3	TRBJ2-2	.	CAISRGADTGELFF	TGTGCCATTAGCAGGGGCGCGGACACCGGGGAGCTGTTTTTT
few	TRBV20-1	TRBJ1-5	TRBD1	CSASPGQGNQPQHF	TGCAGTGCGAGTCCGGGACAGGGGAATCAGCCCCAGCATTTT
.	TRBV7-2	TRBJ1-6	.	CASSQQTGNSPLHF	TGTGCCAGCAGCCAGCAGACGGGGAATTCACCCCTCCACTTT
.	TRBV6-5	TRBJ1-2	.	CASSFGRTNYGYTF	TGTGCCAGCAGTTTTGGCAGGACTAACTATGGCTACACCTTC
few	TRBV25-1	TRBJ1-1	.	CASSEYKGTEAFF	TGTGCCAGCAGTGAATATAAGGGGACTGAAGCTTTCTTT
.	TRBV5-1	TRBJ2-1	.	CASSGVWPSYNEQFF	TGCGCCAGCAGCGGGGTATGGCCTTCCTACAATGAGCAGTTCTTC
few	TRBV25-1	TRBJ2-7	.	CASSDSIYEQYF	TGTGCCAGCAGTGATTCGATTTACGAGCAGTACTTC
.	TRBV12-3/TRBV12-4	TRBJ2-3	.	CASKPRPRGLLRTDTQYF	TGTGCCAGCAAACCCCGGCCCCGGGGCCTGCTCCGCACAGATACGCAGTATTTT
few	TRBV12-3/TRBV12-4	TRBJ1-1	TRBD1	CASSFTTGGNRAFF	TGTGCCAGCAGTTTCACGACAGGGGGCAACAGAGCTTTCTTT
many	TRBV5-1	TRBJ2-3	TRBD2	CATTSSGRARDTQYF	TGCGCCACCACGAGCAGCGGGAGGGCACGGGATACGCAGTATTTT
many	TRBV6-5	TRBJ2-6	.	CASSRSGNVLTF	TGTGCCAGCAGCCGGAGTGGCAACGTCCTGACTTTC
few	TRBV5-1	TRBJ2-1	.	CASSGGDRYNEQFF	TGCGCCAGCAGCGGCGGGGATCGGTACAATGAGCAGTTCTTC
.	TRBV2	TRBJ2-7	.	CASSARLTSYEQYF	TGTGCCAGCAGCGCTCGCCTGACTTCCTACGAGCAGTACTTC
.	TRBV6-5	TRBJ2-4	.	CASSYSGRDIQYF	TGTGCCAGCAGTTACTCCGGGCGGGACATTCAGTACTTC
many	TRBV12-3/TRBV12-4	TRBJ2-1	TRBD1	CASSLAHRGEQFF	TGTGCCAGCAGTTTAGCCCACAGGGGTGAGCAGTTCTTC
few	TRBV20-1	TRBJ2-7	.	CSARVRGSYEQYF	TGCAGTGCTAGAGTCAGGGGATCCTACGAGCAGTACTTC
few	TRBV6-5	TRBJ1-2	TRBD1	CASAAGGISYGYTF	TGTGCCAGCGCGGCAGGGGGGATAAGCTATGGCTACACCTTC
few	TRBV4-2	TRBJ2-7	TRBD1	CASSQEGQGPLEQYF	TGTGCCAGCAGCCAAGAAGGACAGGGCCCCTTGGAGCAGTACTTC
few	TRBV7-3	TRBJ2-7	TRBD2	CASSLGTSGRYYEQYF	TGTGCCAGCAGCCTTGGGACTAGCGGGAGATACTACGAGCAGTACTTC
few	TRBV9	TRBJ1-5	.	CASSVGGSNQPQHF	TGTGCCAGCAGCGTAGGGGGAAGCAATCAGCCCCAGCATTTT
.	TRBV15	TRBJ2-2	.	CATNQEYANTGELFF	TGTGCCACTAATCAGGAATACGCGAACACCGGGGAGCTGTTTTTT
.	TRBV3-1	TRBJ2-3	.	CASSPRGFTDTQYF	TGTGCCAGCAGCCCCCGCGGGTTCACAGATACGCAGTATTTT
once	TRBV6-1	TRBJ1-1	.	CASSTNRATTEAFF	TGTGCCAGCAGTACCAACAGGGCGACCACTGAAGCTTTCTTT